This T cell receptor beta chain was retrieved from a study of blood T cell repertoires in COVID-19. Study-wide background: Some COVID-19 samples were acute and others convalescent; all came from the United States, Italy and Spain. T cells, B-cell-depleted T cells, or PBMCs provided the cDNA or gDNA that served as material.

Authors' data handling: Reference gene primers were amplified, and this amplification served to estimate nucleated cell counts. The table came from immunoSEQ multiplex PCR; TCRdb's copy has only in-frame clones and leaves some out. For V, J and clone size, that table is used; D and trimming come from the DNA. Among 310,000 or so clones listed, roughly nine tenths were seen once. Germline CDR1 reads MNHEY; CDR2 reads SMNVEV (reference sequence). V dropped 2 bases and J dropped 4; count of bases not matched to a gene: 5. The CDR3 sequence is 15 residues long. The rearrangement links TRBV27 to TRBJ1-5, with 7 bases that match TRBD1. Input material: peripheral blood. The sequence was obtained from a man aged 18 to 35 who had recovered from COVID-19. CDR3 nucleotide sequence: TGTGCCAGCAGTTTACAAAACAGGGGAAATCAGCCCCAGCATTTT. Its translation is CASSLQNRGNQPQHF.